This TCR beta chain was sequenced for a study of T-cell reconstitution after alpha-beta-depleted transplantation in children. Unique molecular identifiers tagged the TCRbeta library. TCRdb called the PCR reads again in MiXCR, with one record for every CDR3 protein. The table lists about half a million distinct CDR3 sequences, roughly an eighth of them singletons. The CDR3 runs 14 residues. Trimming took off 4 bases at V and 6 bases at J, with 15 bases between the two ends. Germline lookup yields CDR1 SGHKS and CDR2 YYEKEE (reference sequence). Sequenced material: PBMCs from the stem cell graft donor, taken from the stem cell graft. The V and J genes are TRBV5-5 and TRBJ2-3; TRBD1 or TRBD2 may be the D gene (6 bases each). This sequence originates from a human donor who donated a stem cell graft to a child with combined immunodeficiency. The CDR3 region is CASSGGRRVDTQYF. The CDR3 DNA reads TGTGCCAGCAGCGGGGGGCGGAGGGTGGATACGCAGTATTTT.